This T cell receptor (beta chain) was sequenced in a study of cytomegalovirus exposure and HLA in healthy donors. Study overall: In a previous analysis, 110 million or so unique TCR beta sequences were found from 150 million to 200 million T cells.

The PCR employed 60 Vbeta primers together with 13 Jbeta primers. Data came from immunoSEQ multiplex PCR; TCRdb stores just in-frame clones and leaves some out. Of about 190,000 clones in the sample, roughly 80% were seen once. Per the germline V gene, CDR1 is SGDLS and CDR2 is YYNGEE. V was clipped by 2 bases and J by 4 bases; unmatched bases: 4. The CDR3 length is 14 residues. Sequenced sample: PBMCs. This sequence joins TRBV9 and TRBJ1-1; TRBD1 agrees at 8 bases. The clonotype comes from a woman in her thirties in good health and CMV-seropositive. The CDR3 sequence: CASSVRTGSTEAFF. CDR3 nucleotide sequence: TGTGCCAGCAGCGTTCGGACAGGGAGCACTGAAGCTTTCTTT.